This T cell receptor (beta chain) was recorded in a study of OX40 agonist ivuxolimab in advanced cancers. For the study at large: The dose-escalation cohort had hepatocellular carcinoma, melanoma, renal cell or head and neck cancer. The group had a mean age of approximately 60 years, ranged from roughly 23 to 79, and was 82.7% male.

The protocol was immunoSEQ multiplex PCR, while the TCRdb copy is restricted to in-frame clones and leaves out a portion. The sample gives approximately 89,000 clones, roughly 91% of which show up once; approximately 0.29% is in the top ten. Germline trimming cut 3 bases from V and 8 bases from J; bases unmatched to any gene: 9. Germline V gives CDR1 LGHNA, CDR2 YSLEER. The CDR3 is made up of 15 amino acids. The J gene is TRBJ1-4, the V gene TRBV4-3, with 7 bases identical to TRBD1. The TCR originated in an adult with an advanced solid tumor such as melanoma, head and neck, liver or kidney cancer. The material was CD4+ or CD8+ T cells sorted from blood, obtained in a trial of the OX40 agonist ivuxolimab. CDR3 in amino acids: CASSHETGSAEKLFF. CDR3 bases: TGCGCCAGCAGCCATGAGACAGGGTCGGCGGAAAAACTGTTTTTT.